This is a list of T cell receptor beta chains from one sample in a study of metastatic and nonmetastatic thyroid tumors. TCRdb reassembled clones from the PCR reads with MiXCR. Among tens of thousands of clones listed, just under 15% were seen once. What was sequenced was blood. The receptor set was obtained from a female donor with papillary thyroid cancer or a benign thyroid nodule (not recorded which). Some clones in this sample may be carry-over from other donors' samples. Both conserved end residues are part of each CDR3. A D gene is named only where the DNA matches it firmly. Clone sizes are given selectively: once, few, many, or a class where the clone is expanded.

v_gene	j_gene	d_gene	abundance	CDR3nt	CDR3aa
TRBV6-6	TRBJ2-7	-	many	TGTGCCAGCAGTTACTTGGGGCAGGGGTACGAGCAGTACTTC	CASSYLGQGYEQYF
TRBV7-8	TRBJ2-1	TRBD2	many	TGTGCCAGCGGCACCGGGACTAGCTCCTACAATGAGCAGTTCTTC	CASGTGTSSYNEQFF
TRBV11-2	TRBJ2-1	-	many	TGTGCCAGCAGCGCCGGGACTCTCTACAATGAGCAGTTCTTC	CASSAGTLYNEQFF
TRBV28	TRBJ2-2	-	few	TGTGCCAGCAGATCAACCCCTAGGCAGAGTAACACCGGGGAGCTGTTTTTT	CASRSTPRQSNTGELFF
TRBV6-1	TRBJ2-2	-	many	TGTGCCACCAGTTCAGGGGCTAACACCGGGGAGCTGTTTTTT	CATSSGANTGELFF
TRBV29-1	TRBJ1-1	-	many	TGCAGCGTCCGTACCGGGAACACTGAAGCTTTCTTT	CSVRTGNTEAFF
TRBV19	TRBJ2-6	-	many	TGTGCCAGTAGGGCCTTACGACCCTCTGGGGCCAACGTCCTGACTTTC	CASRALRPSGANVLTF
TRBV28	TRBJ2-6	-	many	TGTGCCGTTTCGCTCTCTGGGGCCAACGTCCTGACTTTC	CAVSLSGANVLTF
TRBV20-1	TRBJ2-7	-	-	TGCAGTGCTAGAGATCTGGCTAGCGCGGGTTTGGAGCAGTACTTC	CSARDLASAGLEQYF
TRBV18	TRBJ2-5	-	many	TGTGCCAGCTCACCACGAGAGGGAGGGACCCAGTACTTC	CASSPREGGTQYF
TRBV6-1	TRBJ2-2	-	few	TGTGCCAGCATTCCAGGTCCGGGGGTTATTGCCTGGGAGCTGTTTTTT	CASIPGPGVIAWELFF
TRBV7-2	TRBJ2-1	-	-	TGTGCCAGCAGCATAACTATGTACAGTGAGCAGTTCTTC	CASSITMYSEQFF
TRBV7-3	TRBJ2-1	-	many	TGTGCCAGCAGCTTATCTTCCGGCGGTGAGCAGTTCTTC	CASSLSSGGEQFF
TRBV6-4	TRBJ2-1	-	many	TGTGCCAGCAGTGACTCACAGAACAATGAGCAGTTCTTC	CASSDSQNNEQFF
TRBV7-9	TRBJ2-7	-	many	TGTGCCAGCAGCCCCCCGGCGGGGAGCAGGGGCGAGCAGTACTTC	CASSPPAGSRGEQYF
TRBV20-1	TRBJ2-1	-	-	TGCAGTGCTGGGGGATGGGGCTACAATGAGCAGTTCTTC	CSAGGWGYNEQFF
TRBV10-2	TRBJ2-3	-	many	TGCGCCAGCAGTGAGTCGGCAGATACGCAGTATTTT	CASSESADTQYF
TRBV5-1	TRBJ2-5	-	many	TGCGCCAGCAGCACATGGGACGTTACCGGGAAGACCCAGTACTTC	CASSTWDVTGKTQYF
TRBV9	TRBJ2-3	TRBD2	many	TGTGCCAGCAGCGCAGGGACTAGCGGGAGGGGCACAGATACGCAGTATTTT	CASSAGTSGRGTDTQYF
TRBV29-1	TRBJ2-1	TRBD2	many	TGCAGCGTTGAACGGGAGGCTTACAATGAGCAGTTCTTC	CSVEREAYNEQFF
TRBV12-3/TRBV12-4	TRBJ1-2	-	few	TGTGCCAGCAGTTTGGGGCATGGCTATGGCTACGCCTTC	CASSLGHGYGYAF
TRBV9	TRBJ2-1	TRBD2	few	TGTGCCAGCAGCTCTAGGACTAGCACCATTCACAATGAGCAGTTCTTC	CASSSRTSTIHNEQFF
TRBV20-1	TRBJ2-7	TRBD2	medium-sized	TGCAGTGCTTTGAACGGGAGGTTCTCCTACGAGCAGTACTTC	CSALNGRFSYEQYF
TRBV30	TRBJ1-3	-	-	TGTGCCTGGAGAAGGGGAGCTGGAAACACCATATATTTT	CAWRRGAGNTIYF
TRBV10-3	TRBJ2-2	TRBD1	-	TGTGCCATCAGTAACAGGGTGGACACAGGGGAGCTTTTTTTT	CAISNRVDTGELFF
TRBV12-3/TRBV12-4	TRBJ2-1	-	few	TGTGCCAGCAGTGCCTCCGAGGGACGGAGAAATGAGCAGTTCTTC	CASSASEGRRNEQFF
TRBV6-1	TRBJ1-5	-	many	TGTGCCAGCAGTCGCTATAGCAATCAGCCCCAGCATTTT	CASSRYSNQPQHF
TRBV3-1	TRBJ2-2	TRBD2	once	TGTGCCACCCGGGACTATAACACCGGGGAGCTGTTTTTT	CATRDYNTGELFF
TRBV13	TRBJ2-1	TRBD1	many	TGTGCCAGCAGCTCTAGGGGACAGAGCTCCTACAATGAGCAGTTCTTC	CASSSRGQSSYNEQFF
TRBV18	TRBJ1-1	-	many	TGTGCCAGCTCAGCCGGCTTGGGGCACACTGAAGCTTTCTTT	CASSAGLGHTEAFF
TRBV7-3	TRBJ1-1	-	-	TGTGCCAGCAGCTTAGGTGGGAGGGGCGCGAACACTGAAGCTTTCTTT	CASSLGGRGANTEAFF
TRBV6-2/TRBV6-3	TRBJ2-7	-	medium-sized	TGTGCCAGCAGTTACTCGAGGGGCTACGAGCAGTACTTC	CASSYSRGYEQYF
TRBV4-2	TRBJ2-7	-	medium-sized	TGTGCCAGCAGCCAAGATAGGGGTAGCACCGAGCAGTACTTC	CASSQDRGSTEQYF
TRBV28	TRBJ1-1	-	many	TGTGCCAGCAGTTCCCTTAATACGGGGAACACTGAAGCTTTCTTT	CASSSLNTGNTEAFF
TRBV12-3/TRBV12-4	TRBJ2-7	TRBD1	few	TGTGCCAGCAGCCAGTTTACAGGGGGTATGGGCGAGCAGTACTTC	CASSQFTGGMGEQYF
TRBV24-1	TRBJ2-3	TRBD2	many	TGTGCCACCAGTGATTGGACTAGCGGGAGGATGGATACGCAGTATTTT	CATSDWTSGRMDTQYF
TRBV2	TRBJ2-1	-	many	TGTGCCAGCAGTGACCGTGACCAAGGCTACAATGAGCAGTTCTTC	CASSDRDQGYNEQFF
TRBV20-1	TRBJ2-2	-	many	TGCAGTGCTAGACGGACCGGTACCGGGGAGCTGTTTTTT	CSARRTGTGELFF
TRBV12-3/TRBV12-4	TRBJ2-5	-	many	TGTGCCAGCAGTTCGGGCCACCAAGAGACCCAGTACTTC	CASSSGHQETQYF
TRBV28	TRBJ2-7	-	many	TGTGCCAGCAAGGCTAGGTTATACGAGCAGTACTTC	CASKARLYEQYF
TRBV11-3	TRBJ2-1	-	many	TGTGCCAGCAGCGGGAGAAGGGGTGAGCAGTTCTTC	CASSGRRGEQFF
TRBV7-2	TRBJ2-7	-	medium-sized	TGTGCCAGCAGCAACATCGGCGAGCAGTACTTC	CASSNIGEQYF
TRBV13	TRBJ2-6	-	-	TGTGCCAGCACCCGCCGGGGAGGCTCTGGGGCCAACGTCCTGACTTTC	CASTRRGGSGANVLTF
TRBV4-1	TRBJ1-5	-	many	TGCGCCAGCAGCCAAGGCAGGGATAGCAATCAGCCCCAGCATTTT	CASSQGRDSNQPQHF
TRBV7-3	TRBJ2-5	-	many	TGTGCCAGCAGCCCGTCTCCCCAAGAGACCCAGTACTTC	CASSPSPQETQYF
TRBV24-1	TRBJ1-4	TRBD1	many	TGTGCCACCAGTGATCCGGGACAGGGAGGTGAAAAACTGTTTTTT	CATSDPGQGGEKLFF
TRBV7-9	TRBJ2-7	-	-	TGTGCCAGCAGCTACCGGACGGAACCATCCGAGCCGTACTTC	CASSYRTEPSEPYF
TRBV2	TRBJ1-4	TRBD1	many	TGTGCCAGCAGTGACCGGGACAGGAATGAAAAACTGTTTTTT	CASSDRDRNEKLFF
TRBV10-3	TRBJ2-3	TRBD2	many	TGTGCCATCACCCCCGGGACTAGCGGGACAGATACGCAGTATTTT	CAITPGTSGTDTQYF
TRBV28	TRBJ2-5	TRBD1	-	TGTGCCAGCAGTTCCATACCGGGACAGGGGGTTTGGGAGACCCAGTACTTC	CASSSIPGQGVWETQYF